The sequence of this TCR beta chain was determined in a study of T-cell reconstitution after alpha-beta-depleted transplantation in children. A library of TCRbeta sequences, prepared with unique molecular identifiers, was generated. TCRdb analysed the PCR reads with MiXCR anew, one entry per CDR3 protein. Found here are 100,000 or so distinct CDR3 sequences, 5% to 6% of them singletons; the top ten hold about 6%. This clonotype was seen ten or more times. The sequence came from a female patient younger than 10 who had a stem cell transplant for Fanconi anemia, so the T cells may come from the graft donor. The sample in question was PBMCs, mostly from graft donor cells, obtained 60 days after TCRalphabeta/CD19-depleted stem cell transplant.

The CDR3 loop is CAVLPGTSALGEYF. The CDR3 nucleotides are TGTGCCGTCCTCCCCGGGACTAGCGCCTTGGGGGAGTACTTC. V is TRBV12-3 or TRBV12-4 and J is TRBJ2-4; 10 nucleotides line up with TRBD2. V was pared by 11 bases and J by 14 bases, with 18 bases of the junction left unmatched. CDR3 length: 14 residues.